The clone carrying this TCR beta chain occurred many times. Antigen specificity is unknown. This sample is drawn from a study of T-cell reconstitution after alpha-beta-depleted transplantation in children. The CDR3 totals 15 residues. J gave up 8 bases and V 7 bases, and 13 bases lay outside the gene matches. A TCRbeta library incorporating unique molecular identifiers was prepared. Each CDR3 protein gets one entry after TCRdb re-called the PCR reads with MiXCR. The sample comprises 250,000 or so distinct CDR3 sequences, roughly 7.7% of which are singletons, and nearly 6.5% rests with the top ten. Study-level findings and limits: The main origin of T-cell counts and diversity one year after transplant was newly produced T cells. After transplant, at about two months, alpha-beta T cells were reportedly derived from several hundred expanded graft clones.

The sample consisted of PBMCs, mostly from graft donor cells, taken 180 days after TCRalphabeta/CD19-depleted stem cell transplant. The chain links TRBV12-3 or TRBV12-4 to TRBJ2-4, with 8 bases aligning to TRBD2. The clonotype was recovered from a male patient between 5 and 17 years old who had a stem cell transplant for acute lymphoblastic leukemia, so the T cells may come from the graft donor. CDR3 residues: CASTLRGGRVDIQYF. DNA of the CDR3: TGTGCCAGCACCCTCCGGGGGGGACGAGTGGACATTCAGTACTTC.